This T cell receptor beta chain was retrieved from a study of identical twins. This clonotype was observed a handful of times. Each CDR3 protein is one row after TCRdb ran MiXCR on the 5' RACE reads. Among about 700,000 distinct CDR3 sequences listed, approximately 6% were seen once. This CDR3 spans 12 amino acids. CDR1 KGHDR and CDR2 SFDVKD come from the germline V gene. V was shortened by 1 base and J by 10 bases, with 7 bases between the two germline ends. The chain has TRBV24-1 and TRBJ2-1; no clear D. This receptor was identified in a man younger than 30 in good health. The sample was naive T cells sorted from blood. Here the CDR3 reads CATSDFSSEQFF. The CDR3 coding sequence is TGTGCCACCAGTGATTTCTCCAGCGAGCAGTTCTTC.